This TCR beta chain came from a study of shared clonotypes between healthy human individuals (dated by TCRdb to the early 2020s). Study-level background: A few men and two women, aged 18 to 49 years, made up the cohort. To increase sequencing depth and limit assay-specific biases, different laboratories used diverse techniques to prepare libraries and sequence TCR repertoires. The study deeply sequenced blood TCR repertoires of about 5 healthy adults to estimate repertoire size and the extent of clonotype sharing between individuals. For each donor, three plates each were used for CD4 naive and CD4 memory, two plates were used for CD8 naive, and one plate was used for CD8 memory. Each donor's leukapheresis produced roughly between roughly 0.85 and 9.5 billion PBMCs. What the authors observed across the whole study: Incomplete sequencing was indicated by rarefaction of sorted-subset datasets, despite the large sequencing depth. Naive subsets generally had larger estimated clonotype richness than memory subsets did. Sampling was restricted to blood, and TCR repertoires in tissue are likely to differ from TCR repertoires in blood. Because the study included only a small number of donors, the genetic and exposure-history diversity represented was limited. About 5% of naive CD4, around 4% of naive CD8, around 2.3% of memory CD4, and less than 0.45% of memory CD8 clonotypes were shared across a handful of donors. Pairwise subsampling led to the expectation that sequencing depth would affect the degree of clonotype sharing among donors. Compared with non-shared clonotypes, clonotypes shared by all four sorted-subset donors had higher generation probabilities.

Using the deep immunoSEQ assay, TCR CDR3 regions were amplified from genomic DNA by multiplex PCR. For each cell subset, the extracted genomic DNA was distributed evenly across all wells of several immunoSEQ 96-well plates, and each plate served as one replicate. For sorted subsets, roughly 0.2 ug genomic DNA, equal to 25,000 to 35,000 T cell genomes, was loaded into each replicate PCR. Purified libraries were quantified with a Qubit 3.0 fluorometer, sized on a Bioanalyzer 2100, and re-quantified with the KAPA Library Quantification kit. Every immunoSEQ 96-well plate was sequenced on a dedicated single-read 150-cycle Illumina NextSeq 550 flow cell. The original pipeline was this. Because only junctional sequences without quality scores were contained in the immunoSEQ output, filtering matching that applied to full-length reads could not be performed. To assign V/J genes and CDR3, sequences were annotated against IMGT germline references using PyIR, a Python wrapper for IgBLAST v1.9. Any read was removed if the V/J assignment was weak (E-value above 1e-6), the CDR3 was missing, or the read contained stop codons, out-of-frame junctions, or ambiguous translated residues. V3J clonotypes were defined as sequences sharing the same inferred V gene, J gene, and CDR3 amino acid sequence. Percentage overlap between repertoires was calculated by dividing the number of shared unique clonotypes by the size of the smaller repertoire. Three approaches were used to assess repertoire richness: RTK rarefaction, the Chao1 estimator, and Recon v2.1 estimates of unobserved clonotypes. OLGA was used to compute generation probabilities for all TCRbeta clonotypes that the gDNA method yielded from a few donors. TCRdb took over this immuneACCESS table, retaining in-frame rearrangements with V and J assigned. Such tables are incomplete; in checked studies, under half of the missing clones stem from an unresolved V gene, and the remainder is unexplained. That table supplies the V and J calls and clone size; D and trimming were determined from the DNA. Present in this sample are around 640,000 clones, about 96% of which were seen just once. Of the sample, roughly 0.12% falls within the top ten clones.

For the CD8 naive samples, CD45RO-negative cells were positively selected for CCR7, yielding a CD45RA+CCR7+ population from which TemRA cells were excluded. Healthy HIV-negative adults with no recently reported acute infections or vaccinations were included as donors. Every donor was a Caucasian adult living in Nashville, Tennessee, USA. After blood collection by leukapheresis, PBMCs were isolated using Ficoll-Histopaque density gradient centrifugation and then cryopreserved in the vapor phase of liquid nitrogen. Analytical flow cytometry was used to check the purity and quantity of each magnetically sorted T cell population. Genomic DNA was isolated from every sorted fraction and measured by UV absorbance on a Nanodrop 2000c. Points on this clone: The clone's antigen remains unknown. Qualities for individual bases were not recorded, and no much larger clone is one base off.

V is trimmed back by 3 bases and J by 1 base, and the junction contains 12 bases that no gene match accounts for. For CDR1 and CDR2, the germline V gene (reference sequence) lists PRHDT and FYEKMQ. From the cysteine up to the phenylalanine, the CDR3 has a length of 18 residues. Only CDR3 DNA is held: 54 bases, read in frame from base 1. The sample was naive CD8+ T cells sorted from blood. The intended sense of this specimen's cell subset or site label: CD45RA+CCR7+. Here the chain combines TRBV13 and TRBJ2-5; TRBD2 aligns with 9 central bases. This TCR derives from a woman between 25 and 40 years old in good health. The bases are TGTGCCAGCAGCTTCGAGTCTAGCGGGAACCCCAGCCAAGAGACCCAGTACTTC. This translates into CASSFESSGNPSQETQYF.